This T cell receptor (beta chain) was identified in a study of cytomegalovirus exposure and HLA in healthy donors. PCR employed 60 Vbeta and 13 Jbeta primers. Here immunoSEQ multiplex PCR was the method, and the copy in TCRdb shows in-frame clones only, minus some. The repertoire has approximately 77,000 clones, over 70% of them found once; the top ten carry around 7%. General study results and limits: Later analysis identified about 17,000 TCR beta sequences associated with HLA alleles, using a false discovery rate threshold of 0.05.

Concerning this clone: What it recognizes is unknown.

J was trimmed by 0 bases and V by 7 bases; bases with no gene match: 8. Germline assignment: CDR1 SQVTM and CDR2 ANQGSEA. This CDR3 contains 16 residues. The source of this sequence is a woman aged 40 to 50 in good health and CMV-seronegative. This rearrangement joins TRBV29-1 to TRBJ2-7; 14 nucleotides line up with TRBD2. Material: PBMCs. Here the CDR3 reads CSAMGLAGVSSYEQYF. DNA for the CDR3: TGCAGCGCGATGGGACTAGCGGGAGTTTCCTCCTACGAGCAGTACTTC.